This TCR beta chain was retrieved from a study of cytomegalovirus exposure and HLA in healthy donors. Germline V CDR1 and CDR2: GTSNPN, SVGIG (reference sequence). The CDR3 spans 16 residues. Trimming shortened V by 3 bases and J by 7 bases, and 19 bases separated the two germline ends. The study, taken as a whole, reports: For TCR beta chains, V- and J-gene trimming was later linked to a missense DCLRE1C variant. Analyzed later, most CMV-associated TCR beta chains appeared HLA-restricted.

Points on this clone: As yet, its antigen is unknown.

PCR primers comprised 60 Vbeta and 13 Jbeta primers. Profiled with immunoSEQ multiplex PCR; TCRdb holds only in-frame clones, not every one. The table records roughly 140,000 clones, about 74% of them present only once. Sequences were obtained from PBMCs. This TCR was sampled from a woman aged 40-49 years in good health and CMV-seronegative. The chain links TRBV30 to TRBJ1-6, with D possibly being TRBD1 (5 bases). The CDR3 loop is CAWSGGTSGGNSPLHF. The CDR3 DNA reads as TGTGCCTGGAGCGGCGGGACCTCCGGGGGGAATTCACCCCTCCACTTT.